The sample holds a few counts of the clone carrying this T cell receptor (beta chain). What it recognizes is unknown. CDR3 length equals 15 residues. Looked up from germline, CDR1 is SGHRS and CDR2 is YFSETQ. V shed 4 bases, J shed 2 bases, and the junction held 4 bases outside the gene matches. Before the COVID-19 pandemic, during about 2011-2019, CD4+ T cells were taken from unexposed donors. CD4+ T cells were isolated from the cells after 10 days of culture. Testing used SARS-CoV-2 S/N and four cold-coronavirus spikes on unexposed-donor CD4+ T cells, cells permitting. Cultures received half-medium IL-2 refreshes on days 3 and 7. The data derive from a study of CD4 T cells in relation to SARS-CoV-2 and coronaviruses. Study-level findings and limits: Samples before the pandemic and after infection were not matched within any donor.

Generated by immunoSEQ multiplex PCR, the TCRdb table keeps only in-frame clones and is missing some. The profile shows just over 15,000 clones, under 80% of them singletons. This TCR was sampled from a human donor in good health. The J gene is TRBJ2-1, the V gene TRBV5-1, with 9 bases matching TRBD2. Sequenced input: CD4+ T cells from PBMCs, cultured in vitro. This CDR3 reads CASSRIAGAYNEQFF. As DNA, the CDR3 is TGCGCCAGCAGCAGAATAGCGGGAGCCTACAATGAGCAGTTCTTC.